The T cell receptor beta chain under discussion was sequenced for a study of blood T cell repertoires in COVID-19. Study context: Samples taken during acute and convalescent COVID-19 were collected in the United States, Italy and Spain. PBMCs, B-cell-depleted T cells, or T cells were the source of the cDNA or gDNA that made up the material.

V was shortened by 4 bases and J by 3 bases, with 19 bases between the two germline ends. The CDR3 length is 17 residues. Germline CDR1 reads MNHEY; CDR2 reads SMNVEV (reference sequence). In the study's own analysis: Reference gene primer amplification gave nucleated cell count estimates. This table comes from immunoSEQ multiplex PCR, and its TCRdb copy is limited to in-frame clones, with some not included. V, J and clone size derive from that table, while D and trimming were established from the DNA sequence. The sample records over 150,000 clones, roughly 83% being singletons. The source of this sequence is a middle-aged woman with COVID-19, enrolled during active disease. The chain employs TRBV27 and TRBJ2-1; tentatively, D is TRBD1 (6 bases). Material: peripheral blood. CDR3 DNA sequence: TGTGCCAGCAGTTACCGGATACGGGACAATAGCTACAATGAGCAGTTCTTC. Protein: CASSYRIRDNSYNEQFF.